The rows below give T cell receptor beta chains drawn from one sample of a study of blood T cells in healthy people across ages. TCRdb itself ran the 5' RACE reads through MiXCR, one entry per CDR3 protein. Of some 880,000 distinct CDR3 sequences listed, around 36% are singletons. The sequencing input was blood. All receptors come from a man aged 18-30 years in good health. Each CDR3 is given with its conserved first and last residue. D genes are given only for firm matches. For some rows the clone size is stated as once, few or many, or as a class when expanded; others skip it.

cdr3_aa cdr3_nt d_call j_call clone_size v_call
CASSYLNRPEQFF TGTGCCAGCAGTTACCTCAACCGGCCCGAGCAGTTCTTC NA TRBJ2-1 NA TRBV6-5
CASSTPGSEYTYNEQFF TGTGCCAGTAGTACCCCGGGTTCGGAGTATACCTACAATGAGCAGTTCTTC NA TRBJ2-1 NA TRBV19
CTSSSSYEQYF TGCACCAGCAGCTCCTCCTACGAGCAGTACTTC NA TRBJ2-7 few TRBV5-1
CASSLGGRVNYGYTF TGTGCCAGCAGTTTAGGGGGACGTGTTAACTATGGCTACACCTTC NA TRBJ1-2 few TRBV12-3/TRBV12-4
CASSLGRSADTQYF TGTGCCAGCAGTTTAGGCAGGAGCGCAGATACGCAGTATTTT NA TRBJ2-3 NA TRBV12-3/TRBV12-4
CASSAKGQGAQYF TGTGCCAGCAGTGCGAAAGGACAGGGAGCGCAGTATTTT TRBD1 TRBJ2-3 few TRBV12-3/TRBV12-4
CASSSRGNAIDNSPLHF TGTGCCAGCAGCTCCCGGGGGAACGCCATTGATAATTCACCCCTCCACTTT NA TRBJ1-6 few TRBV5-5
CASSLTSGLSNEQFF TGTGCCAGCAGCTTAACTAGCGGTTTGTCCAATGAGCAGTTCTTC NA TRBJ2-1 NA TRBV7-3
CASLGAMNTEAFF TGTGCCTCGTTGGGGGCCATGAACACTGAAGCTTTCTTT NA TRBJ1-1 few TRBV6-6
CASSLGEGGQYF TGTGCCAGCAGCTTAGGTGAAGGGGGGCAGTATTTT NA TRBJ2-3 few TRBV7-2
CASSQEGSGQFF TGCGCCAGCAGCCAGGAAGGGTCCGGGCAGTTCTTC NA TRBJ2-1 NA TRBV4-1
CASSQDLDRARSQPQHF TGCGCCAGCAGCCAAGACCTCGACAGGGCTCGGAGTCAGCCCCAGCATTTT TRBD1 TRBJ1-5 NA TRBV4-1
CASSQEEETQYF TGTGCCAGCAGCCAAGAAGAAGAGACCCAGTACTTC NA TRBJ2-5 NA TRBV3-1
CASSLYPGSGVSSPLHF TGTGCCAGCAGCTTATACCCCGGGTCAGGGGTTAGTTCACCCCTCCACTTT NA TRBJ1-6 NA TRBV7-2
CVSSPSTDTQYF TGTGTCAGCTCACCTTCCACAGATACGCAGTATTTT NA TRBJ2-3 NA TRBV18
CASSTIAGTGDTQYF TGTGCCAGCAGTACGATTGCCGGGACGGGAGATACGCAGTATTTT NA TRBJ2-3 NA TRBV12-3/TRBV12-4
CASSADSNEKLFF TGTGCCAGCAGCGCGGACAGTAATGAAAAACTGTTTTTT NA TRBJ1-4 NA TRBV2
CASGSTGNTIYF TGTGCCAGCGGGAGCACTGGAAACACCATATATTTT NA TRBJ1-3 few TRBV3-1
CASGTGTAYNEQYF TGTGCCAGCGGCACCGGGACAGCTTACAATGAGCAGTACTTC TRBD1 TRBJ2-5 few TRBV12-3/TRBV12-4
CASRMAASSYEQYF TGCGCCAGCAGAATGGCGGCGAGCTCCTACGAGCAGTACTTC NA TRBJ2-7 many TRBV5-1
CASSSVNTGELFF TGTGCCAGCAGTTCCGTGAACACCGGGGAGCTGTTTTTT NA TRBJ2-2 few TRBV12-3/TRBV12-4
CASIVRGPQSYNEQFF TGTGCCAGCATCGTCAGGGGGCCCCAATCATACAATGAGCAGTTCTTC TRBD1 TRBJ2-1 many TRBV5-6
CAWGVSYEQYF TGTGCCTGGGGGGTGTCCTACGAGCAGTACTTC NA TRBJ2-7 few TRBV30
CASSQDFPGLDLVYEQYF TGCGCCAGCAGCCAAGATTTCCCGGGACTAGATTTGGTTTACGAGCAGTACTTC TRBD2 TRBJ2-7 few TRBV4-1